A selection of T cell receptor beta chains follows, all from one sample in a study of immune characterization of retroperitoneal liposarcoma. Using its own MiXCR run on the PCR reads, TCRdb lists one record per CDR3 protein. The profile shows 2,000 to 2,500 distinct CDR3 sequences, around 48% of them singletons. The sequencing input was tumor tissue. The receptor set was obtained from a female donor with retroperitoneal liposarcoma. CDR3s include the opening cysteine and the closing phenylalanine or tryptophan. D genes are given only for firm matches. Rows may omit the clone size; those that give it use once, few, many or a size class.

>TRBD1|TRBJ2-1|-|TRBV27
CATGQGAYNEQFF
TGTGCCACCGGACAGGGGGCCTACAATGAGCAGTTCTTC
>TRBD2|TRBJ2-3|-|TRBV7-2
CASSLARGSGADTQYF
TGTGCCAGCAGCTTAGCTCGCGGGAGCGGAGCAGATACGCAGTATTTT
>-|TRBJ1-1|-|TRBV7-2
CASSLDTGEGTEAFF
TGTGCCAGCAGCTTAGATACCGGAGAGGGCACTGAAGCTTTCTTT
>-|TRBJ2-1|-|TRBV12-3/TRBV12-4
CASSLEQGAGYNEQFF
TGTGCCAGCAGTTTAGAGCAAGGGGCTGGATACAATGAGCAGTTCTTC
>-|TRBJ2-3|-|TRBV6-6
CASSVNTLSTDTQYF
TGTGCCAGCAGTGTCAATACGTTAAGCACAGATACGCAGTATTTT
>TRBD2|TRBJ2-7|-|TRBV6-1
CASSRRTSETVPYNEQYF
TGTGCCAGCAGTCGCAGGACTAGCGAAACTGTTCCCTACAATGAGCAGTACTTC
>-|TRBJ2-3|once|TRBV27
CASSYIYSNLTDTQYF
TGTGCCAGCAGTTATATCTATAGCAACCTCACAGATACGCAGTATTTT
>-|TRBJ1-2|-|TRBV6-1
CASSHLIGGYTF
TGTGCCAGCAGTCATCTTATCGGTGGCTACACCTTC
>TRBD2|TRBJ2-7|-|TRBV5-1
CASTPGLTSGAGSYNEQYF
TGCGCCAGCACTCCAGGATTGACTAGCGGGGCGGGATCCTACAATGAGCAGTACTTC
>TRBD2|TRBJ2-5|-|TRBV6-1
CASSRRAGGQETQYF
TGTGCCAGCAGTCGGCGAGCGGGAGGGCAAGAGACCCAGTACTTC
>TRBD2|TRBJ2-5|medium-sized|TRBV6-1
CASKDGGRGEQYF
TGTGCCAGCAAGGATGGCGGGAGGGGGGAGCAGTACTTC
>-|TRBJ1-1|-|TRBV12-3/TRBV12-4
CASSLGGGRNTEAFF
TGTGCCAGCAGCCTCGGGGGAGGCAGGAACACTGAAGCTTTCTTT
>-|TRBJ2-1|few|TRBV11-2
CASSLTGFYNEQFF
TGTGCCAGCAGCTTAACCGGCTTCTACAATGAGCAGTTCTTC
>TRBD1|TRBJ2-7|-|TRBV10-3
CAIRGTDYEQYF
TGTGCCATCAGGGGGACAGACTACGAGCAGTACTTC
>TRBD2|TRBJ2-1|few|TRBV6-5
CASSYERGGFYNEQFF
TGTGCCAGCAGTTACGAGCGCGGGGGGTTCTACAATGAGCAGTTCTTC
>-|TRBJ1-5|few|TRBV6-1
CASKGTRAEQPQHF
TGTGCCAGCAAGGGCACGAGGGCCGAACAGCCCCAGCATTTT
>-|TRBJ1-1|-|TRBV6-1
CASKSVVNTEAFF
TGTGCCAGCAAGAGTGTGGTGAACACTGAAGCTTTCTTT
>-|TRBJ1-1|few|TRBV6-1
CASSEAGQYTEAFF
TGTGCCAGCAGTGAAGCAGGCCAGTACACTGAAGCTTTCTTT
>TRBD1|TRBJ2-3|-|TRBV7-4
CASSSLDGQGWKTDTQYF
TGTGCCAGCAGCTCCCTCGACGGACAGGGGTGGAAAACAGATACGCAGTATTTT
>-|TRBJ2-1|-|TRBV10-2
CASRLTGEGEQFF
TGCGCCAGCAGGCTAACAGGGGAGGGTGAGCAGTTCTTC
>TRBD2|TRBJ2-1|medium-sized|TRBV6-1
CASSGPGLEWGLPYNEQFF
TGTGCCAGCAGTGGTCCGGGACTAGAGTGGGGACTACCTTACAATGAGCAGTTCTTC